The present TCR beta chain was sequenced within a study of immune evolution from preneoplasia to lung adenocarcinoma (dated by TCRdb to the early 2020s). About the investigation overall: HLA loss of heterozygosity was found in about 6.3% of AIS, about 16% of MIA and 25% to 35% of ADC lesions, and in no AAH lesions. POLYSOLVER was used to infer Class I HLA alleles from exome data, and LOHHLA was used to detect allele-specific HLA loss. Resected precursor lesions (AAH, AIS, MIA) and invasive adenocarcinomas were compared against paired morphologically normal lung tissue. It was reported in the study that about a hundred samples were used for TCR sequencing. The study profiled immune contexture across lung adenocarcinoma precursors and invasive adenocarcinoma using immune gene expression, TCR sequencing and multiplex immunofluorescence. Sample size was based on specimen availability rather than a prior power calculation. The overall cohort comprised 55 or so patients with pulmonary nodules who underwent surgical resection. The immune data were combined with whole exome sequencing and methylation data from the same cohort of nodules. The TCR sequencing data were obtained from 51 patients.

Paper-wide results and their limitations: T cell clonality was highest in KRAS-mutant nodules compared with EGFR-mutant or double wild-type lesions. Normal lung had the highest top T cell clone frequencies, which appeared to decline progressively from AAH through AIS, MIA and invasive adenocarcinoma. The findings were based on association rather than direct causation, and larger cohorts with long-term follow-up and longitudinal biopsies were deemed needed. Because every patient came from Japan and China, how well the results apply to Western populations was uncertain. Normal lung showed the highest clonality, whereas later-stage lesions appeared to have higher T cell density and diversity but lower clonality.

Patients underwent resection in Japan or China between the mid-2010s and the late 2010s. Two lung cancer pathologists independently reviewed H&E slides to confirm the histologic diagnosis of every case. Macro-dissection after pathologic assessment enriched premalignant or tumor cells for nucleic acid extraction. DNA was isolated from FFPE tissue using the AllPrep DNA/RNA FFPE Kit. The immunoSEQ hsTCRbeta Kit was used to sequence TCR beta CDR3 regions from DNA. The source study handled its data this way. TCR sequencing data were analysed with the ImmunoSEQ Analyzer. T cell clonality was defined as 1 minus Pielou's evenness computed on productive rearrangements. The inverse Simpson index, applied to productive templates, was used to measure T cell diversity. T cell density was defined as TCR beta template counts normalized to usable DNA, with usable DNA estimated by amplifying and sequencing housekeeping genes. TCR metrics were compared across histologic stages using two-sided Kruskal-Wallis tests. Held by TCRdb, this immuneACCESS table contains in-frame sequences only and omits some clones. Under half of the omission traces to an unresolved V gene where checked; the cause of the rest is unknown. V and J calls and clone size are given by that table; D and trimming were obtained from the DNA. The sample includes about 4,100 clones, with around 85% observed a single time. 6.8% of the sample is held by the ten biggest clonotypes.

Inclusive of the bounding cysteine and phenylalanine, the CDR3 is 18 residues long. Only the CDR3 region is kept as DNA, spanning 54 bases read in frame from base 1. In the case of this clone: Its antigen is still unknown. No base qualities exist here, and no much larger clone lies one base off it.

The sequenced material came from FFPE minimally invasive lung adenocarcinoma tissue. The cell subset or site label of this sample denotes: micro-invasive lung adenocarcinoma (MIA). This clonotype originated in a person aged 50-75 years with lung adenocarcinoma. The rearranged segments are TRBV21-1 and TRBJ1-5; the table's TRBD1 call for D was not verified on the DNA. TRBV21-1 constitutes a pseudogene. The CDR3 in this case is CASSNKASRDRSNQPQHF. The nucleotides are TGTGCCAGCAGCAATAAAGCAAGTCGGGACAGGAGCAATCAGCCCCAGCATTTT.